The 32 T cell receptor beta chains given below trace back to one sample, sequenced in a study of T-cell reconstitution after alpha-beta-depleted transplantation in children. TCRbeta library construction was performed incorporating unique molecular identifiers. TCRdb fed the PCR reads into MiXCR, producing one record per CDR3 protein. Of 200,000 to 250,000 distinct CDR3 sequences listed, approximately 6.9% are singletons. The source was PBMCs, collected before TCRalphabeta/CD19-depleted stem cell transplant. The receptor source for this set is a boy aged 2-15 years with acute lymphoblastic leukemia, due to receive a stem cell transplant.

This clonotype has ten or more counts. The chain links TRBV5-1 to TRBJ1-1; 7 bases line up with TRBD1. V dropped 2 bases and J dropped 0; count of bases not matched to a gene: 4. Germline V gene lookup returns CDR1 SGHRS and CDR2 YFSETQ. CDR3 length equals 15 residues. CDR3 DNA: TGCGCCAGCAGCTTAAGGGACAGCCTGAACACTGAAGCTTTCTTT. Encoded protein: CASSLRDSLNTEAFF.

The V call is TRBV11-2, the J call TRBJ2-7, with 11 nucleotides matching TRBD2. The junction had 13 bases not matched to a gene; V was cut back by 1 base and J by 5 bases. Per the germline V gene, CDR1 is SGHAT and CDR2 is FQNNGV. CDR3 length: 18 residues. The DNA of the CDR3 is TGTGCCAGCAGCTTAGTTAGCGGGGGGGCTATAATCGGAGACGAGCAGTACTTC. This codes for CASSLVSGGAIIGDEQYF.

This clonotype has just a few counts. V usage is TRBV28 and J usage is TRBJ1-4; D perhaps matches TRBD1 (6 bases). CDR3 size: 15 residues. With 7 bases removed from V and 7 bases from J, the gap between germline ends came to 19 bases. Germline-derived CDR1 and CDR2 are MDHEN and SYDVKM. CDR3 residues: CASTSLWGAGEKLFF. Here the CDR3 DNA reads TGTGCCAGCACTTCTCTTTGGGGGGCCGGTGAAAAACTGTTTTTT.

This clonotype has ten or more counts. The chain has TRBV25-1 and TRBJ1-2; no reliable D call. The CDR3 extends over 11 amino acids. V shed 5 bases and J shed 4 bases, with 5 bases lying between them. Germline CDR1 reads MGHDK; CDR2 reads SYGVNS. The CDR3 here is CASSFSYGYTF. CDR3 coding DNA: TGTGCCAGCAGTTTCAGCTATGGCTACACCTTC.

The chain recombines TRBV7-9 with TRBJ2-7, with D possibly matching TRBD2 (5 bases). The CDR3 has 14 amino acids. V gave up 5 bases and J gave up 2 bases, with 13 bases separating them. Looked up from germline, CDR1 is SEHNR and CDR2 is FQNEAQ (reference sequence). CDR3 protein: CASSLGLITYEQYF. The DNA for the CDR3 is TGTGCCAGCAGCCTTGGACTGATTACCTACGAGCAGTACTTC.

V and J are TRBV11-2 and TRBJ2-3; no clear D. Germline V gene data show CDR1 as SGHAT and CDR2 as FQNNGV. There are 15 residues in the CDR3. Trimming removed 3 bases from V and 1 base from J, with 11 bases in between. The CDR3 coding sequence is TGTGCCAGCAGCTTTTCGGTTCCACGCACAGATACGCAGTATTTT. Its translation is CASSFSVPRTDTQYF.

This clonotype showed up many times. The chain carries TRBV24-1 and TRBJ2-5; D remains unclear. Germline CDR1 KGHDR, CDR2 SFDVKD. The CDR3 length is 14 residues. V lost 3 bases and J lost 0, with 7 bases in between. The CDR3, as DNA: TGTGCCACCAGTGATACCCTGTACCAAGAGACCCAGTACTTC. Translation: CATSDTLYQETQYF.

This clonotype was seen more than once but under ten times. V is TRBV28 and J is TRBJ2-1; D is perhaps TRBD1 (6 bases). Trimming removed 1 base at V and 9 bases at J, with 10 bases between. The length of the CDR3 is 13 residues. Looked up from germline, CDR1 is MDHEN and CDR2 is SYDVKM. The CDR3 region is CASSLSRGTEQFF. The CDR3 DNA reads TGTGCCAGCAGTTTATCCAGGGGAACTGAGCAGTTCTTC.

This clonotype has ten or more counts. V usage is TRBV12-3 or TRBV12-4 and J usage is TRBJ2-2, with 11 bases lining up with TRBD2. V lost 6 bases, J lost 8 bases, and 11 bases stayed unmatched. The CDR3 sequence is 16 residues long. The CDR3 coding sequence is TGTGCCAGCAGCACCGGGACTAGCGGACGGAGGGGGGAGCTGTTTTTT. This sequence encodes CASSTGTSGRRGELFF.

This clonotype was recorded many times. V is TRBV29-1 and J is TRBJ1-1; D is undetermined. CDR1 and CDR2 (germline): SQVTM, ANQGSEA. Trimming removed 5 bases from V and 5 bases from J, with 15 bases in between. The CDR3 spans 13 residues. The CDR3 is CSVFSASGTEAFF. The CDR3 DNA follows: TGCAGCGTTTTTTCGGCGAGTGGGACTGAAGCTTTCTTT.

This clonotype was recorded at least ten times. The V and J genes are TRBV20-1 and TRBJ2-2; 7 positions match TRBD1. This CDR3 contains 13 residues. Germline CDR1 reads DFQATT; CDR2 reads SNEGSKA (reference sequence). V was pared by 6 bases and J by 5 bases, with 6 bases of the junction left unmatched. DNA of the CDR3: TGCAGTGCCAAGGACAGGAAAACCGGGGAGCTGTTTTTT. Translated, it gives CSAKDRKTGELFF.

This clonotype was detected ten times or more. The chain joins TRBV20-1 to TRBJ1-1; D is uncertain. Germline V gene lookup returns CDR1 DFQATT and CDR2 SNEGSKA (reference sequence). Trimming removed 3 bases at V and 1 base at J, with 6 bases between. The CDR3 loop spans 12 amino acids. In DNA form, the CDR3 reads TGCAGTGCTAGTATGAGGAACACTGAAGCTTTCTTT. This translates into CSASMRNTEAFF.

The V gene is TRBV7-9, the J gene TRBJ2-2; TRBD1 might be the D (6 bases). CDR3 length: 15 residues. V was cut by 5 bases and J by 2 bases, with 12 bases left in between. In germline, CDR1 is SEHNR, CDR2 FQNEAQ (reference sequence). This chain's CDR3 is CASSPSDRNTGELFF. The CDR3 DNA sequence: TGTGCCAGCAGCCCGTCGGACAGAAACACCGGGGAGCTGTTTTTT.

The chain uses TRBV20-1 and TRBJ2-3; tentative D call: TRBD2 (6 bases). The V end was cut by 5 bases, the J end by 2 bases, with 14 bases between. The CDR3 is made up of 14 amino acids. Germline V CDR1 and CDR2: DFQATT, SNEGSKA (reference sequence). CDR3 coding DNA: TGCAGTGCTGTAGGAGGGGAAATCACAGATACGCAGTATTTT. The encoded protein is CSAVGGEITDTQYF.

This clonotype was counted ten times or more. V usage is TRBV10-2 and J usage is TRBJ2-7; tentative D call: TRBD1 (6 bases). Germline CDR1 WSHSY, CDR2 SAAADI. The CDR3 covers 12 residues. V shed 4 bases and J shed 2 bases, with 6 bases lying between them. The CDR3 DNA reads as TGCGCCAGCAGTGGGGGGCCCTACGAGCAGTACTTC. Its protein product is CASSGGPYEQYF.

This clonotype was detected only a few times. The chain recombines TRBV7-9 with TRBJ2-5; 8 nucleotides line up with TRBD2. From germline, CDR1 is SEHNR and CDR2 FQNEAQ (reference sequence). V lost 9 bases and J lost 5; bases outside the gene matches: 8. The CDR3 runs to 13 residues. CDR3 sequence (DNA): TGTGCCAGTCTGAATAGCGGGGACGAGACCCAGTACTTC. Amino acid sequence: CASLNSGDETQYF.

This clonotype is medium-sized within its sample. This chain joins TRBV5-1 and TRBJ2-3; D not certain. The CDR3 is made up of 14 amino acids. Germline V CDR1 and CDR2: SGHRS, YFSETQ. Trimming left V 0 bases short and J 0 bases short, with 5 bases between. CDR3 residues: CASSLGASTDTQYF. DNA for the CDR3: TGCGCCAGCAGCTTGGGGGCTAGCACAGATACGCAGTATTTT.

J is TRBJ1-1 and V is TRBV7-3, with TRBD1 as a possible D gene (6 bases). Germline CDR1 is SGHTA and CDR2 is FQGTGA. There are 13 residues in the CDR3. With 4 bases removed from V and 3 bases from J, the gap between germline ends came to 9 bases. CDR3 residues: CASSYSGDTEAFF. CDR3 nucleotide sequence: TGTGCCAGCAGCTACTCAGGGGACACTGAAGCTTTCTTT.

This clonotype was observed a handful of times. This chain connects TRBV11-1 to TRBJ1-3, with D possibly matching TRBD1 (5 bases). The ends were cut back, 5 bases at V and 1 base at J, with 15 bases in the middle. Germline CDR1 reads SGHAT; CDR2 reads FQDESV (reference sequence). The CDR3 loop spans 16 amino acids. The CDR3 bases are TGTGCCAGCAGCCCATCCTGGGGGTCTTCTGGAAACACCATATATTTT. It is translated as CASSPSWGSSGNTIYF.

Ten or more counts support this clonotype. This chain uses TRBV6-5 with TRBJ2-1, with D possibly matching TRBD1 (6 bases). V lost 4 bases, J lost 7 bases, and 20 bases lay in between. CDR1 is MNHEY, CDR2 SVGAGI, per germline. The CDR3 is 16 amino acids. The CDR3, as DNA: TGTGCCAGCAGTTTTGTCCGGGACACAAATCGGAATGAGCAGTTCTTC. It encodes CASSFVRDTNRNEQFF.

There are a few counts of this clonotype. V gene TRBV20-1 combines with J gene TRBJ2-7; TRBD2 aligns across 12 bases. V lost 5 bases, J lost 3 bases, and 5 bases stayed unmatched. Per germline, CDR1 DFQATT and CDR2 SNEGSKA (reference sequence). This CDR3 comprises 14 residues. The CDR3 loop reads CSAPSLAGGYEQYF. CDR3 nucleotides: TGCAGTGCTCCTTCACTAGCGGGAGGCTACGAGCAGTACTTC.

The sample holds many counts of this clonotype. The chain has TRBV5-1 and TRBJ2-7; TRBD1 aligns across 9 bases. This CDR3 comprises 15 residues. V dropped 4 bases and J dropped 2; count of bases not matched to a gene: 7. CDR1 and CDR2 (germline): SGHRS, YFSETQ. CDR3: CASSEGTGRTYEQYF. The CDR3 DNA sequence: TGCGCCAGCAGCGAAGGGACAGGGCGGACCTACGAGCAGTACTTC.

Many counts were recorded for this clonotype. The J gene is TRBJ2-1, the V gene TRBV6-6; the D is unclear. V lost 2 bases, J lost 5 bases, and 7 bases lay in between. CDR1 is MNHNY, CDR2 SVGAGI, per germline (reference sequence). The CDR3 is 13 residues long. CDR3 sequence reads: CASSYGSHNEQFF. The CDR3 bases are TGTGCCAGCAGTTACGGATCCCACAATGAGCAGTTCTTC.

This clonotype was counted at least ten times. V and J are TRBV5-1 and TRBJ2-7; unclear D gene. Germline-derived CDR1 and CDR2 are SGHRS and YFSETQ. The V gene lost 1 base and the J gene lost 6 bases, with 11 bases spanning the gap. The CDR3 runs to 13 residues. CDR3 region: CASSLSLVREQYF. DNA for the CDR3: TGCGCCAGCAGCTTGTCCCTAGTGCGCGAGCAGTACTTC. The full variable domain, completed using reference TRBV5-1 and TRBJ2-7, is KAGVTQTPRYLIKTRGQQVTLSCSPISGHRSVSWYQQTPGQGLQFLFEYFSETQRNKGNFPGRFSGRQFSNSRSEMNVSTLELGDSALYLCASSLSLVREQYFGPGTRLTVT.

This clonotype was picked up many times. The rearrangement uses TRBV20-1 and TRBJ2-1, with 10 bases identical to TRBD2. With 5 bases clipped from V and 3 bases from J, the junction kept 4 bases outside the gene matches. This CDR3 is built from 14 residues. Germline V lookup: CDR1 DFQATT, CDR2 SNEGSKA (reference sequence). The CDR3 sequence: CSAPPSGGYNEQFF. DNA for the CDR3: TGCAGTGCTCCCCCTAGCGGGGGCTACAATGAGCAGTTCTTC.

This clonotype was recorded many times. The chain links TRBV5-1 to TRBJ2-5, with D possibly being TRBD1 (6 bases). The germline CDR1 and CDR2 sequences are SGHRS and YFSETQ. V lost 0 bases and J 5 bases, leaving 11 bases between the germline ends. CDR3 length: 14 residues. This CDR3 reads CASSLDTRGETQYF. CDR3 sequence (DNA): TGCGCCAGCAGCTTGGACACGAGGGGGGAGACCCAGTACTTC.

On this clonotype itself: At one end, the junction sequence differs from germline, possibly due to a read error. This rearrangement joins TRBV2 to TRBJ2-4; TRBD2 matches at 12 bases. Germline lookup yields CDR1 SNHLY and CDR2 FYNNEI. The CDR3 loop spans 19 amino acids. The CDR3 region is CTSCPYRLAGEGTKNIQYF. The CDR3, as DNA: TGTACCAGCTGTCCCTACAGACTAGCGGGAGAAGGGACCAAAAACATTCAGTACTTC.

This clonotype showed up many times. The chain carries TRBV20-1 and TRBJ2-7; possible D gene TRBD2, 7 bases. Germline assignment: CDR1 DFQATT and CDR2 SNEGSKA (reference sequence). V gave up 5 bases and J gave up 3 bases, with 17 bases separating them. The CDR3 covers 14 residues. The CDR3 is CSAGRGGAIYEQYF. CDR3 nucleotides: TGCAGTGCTGGGCGAGGGGGGGCGATCTACGAGCAGTACTTC.

This clonotype was seen only a few times. V and J are TRBV10-3 and TRBJ2-7; tentatively, D is TRBD1 or TRBD2 (5 bases each). V was shortened by 6 bases and J by 5 bases, with 17 bases between the two germline ends. CDR3 size: 14 residues. Germline lookup yields CDR1 ENHRY and CDR2 SYGVKD. The CDR3 DNA reads TGTGCCATCAGCGACCGGGGCAGGGCCCACGAGCAGTACTTC. Translating gives CAISDRGRAHEQYF.

In this sample, this clonotype turned up many times. This sequence joins TRBV4-3 and TRBJ2-7; TRBD2 matches at 10 bases. The CDR3 covers 16 residues. V lost 0 bases and J lost 6; bases outside the gene matches: 8. Germline-derived CDR1 and CDR2 are LGHNA and YSLEER. The CDR3 sequence is CASSQDASGSRGEQYF. The CDR3 DNA reads TGCGCCAGCAGCCAAGATGCTAGCGGGAGCCGAGGCGAGCAGTACTTC.

At least ten counts were recorded for this clonotype. This chain links TRBV7-6 with TRBJ2-3, with 10 bases identical to TRBD2. The germline V gene has CDR1 SGHVS and CDR2 FNYEAQ. CDR3 length: 20 amino acids. Unmatched junction bases numbered 17, after V lost 5 bases and J lost 0 bases. The chain's CDR3 is CASSQTPPSGRATSTDTQYF. The CDR3 coding sequence is TGTGCCAGCAGCCAGACCCCTCCCAGCGGGAGGGCCACTAGCACAGATACGCAGTATTTT.

The table lists this clonotype with a few counts. The chain joins TRBV29-1 to TRBJ1-3; a weak D match, TRBD1 (5 bases). The ends were cut back, 7 bases at V and 0 bases at J, with 7 bases in the middle. The CDR3 length is 12 residues. CDR1 is SQVTM and CDR2 is ANQGSEA in the germline V gene. The CDR3 spells CSAGGSGNTIYF. The CDR3 bases are TGCAGCGCCGGGGGCTCTGGAAACACCATATATTTT.